This passage covers 32 T cell receptor beta chains from one sample sequenced in a study of T cell responses to AZD1222 COVID-19 vaccine. TCRdb keeps only in-frame clones here, not all; method: immunoSEQ multiplex PCR. The data show about 130,000 clones, roughly nine tenths seen once. The sequencing used peripheral blood, collected 28 days after the second AZD1222 dose. Receptor source: an adult who received the AZD1222 COVID-19 vaccine.

The rearrangement uses TRBV10-3 and TRBJ1-2, with TRBD1 identical over 9 bases. Germline loops: CDR1 ENHRY, CDR2 SYGVKD. This CDR3 has 16 residues. J was trimmed by 2 bases and V by 0 bases; bases with no gene match: 4. CDR3: CAISESPGQGNYGYTF. In DNA form, the CDR3 reads TGTGCCATCAGTGAGTCCCCCGGACAGGGGAACTATGGCTACACCTTC.

The chain carries TRBV3-1 (or the pseudogene TRBV3-2) and TRBJ2-3; 7 bases map to TRBD2. CDR1 LGHDT and CDR2 YNNKEL come from the germline V gene (reference sequence). The CDR3 covers 11 residues. The trim removed 8 bases at V and 5 bases at J, leaving 1 base unmatched. This chain's CDR3 is CASGRGDTQYF. Written as DNA, the CDR3 is TGTGCCAGCGGGAGGGGAGATACGCAGTATTTT.

In this sample, this clone turned up a few times. This rearrangement joins TRBV2 to TRBJ1-6; D is possibly TRBD1 (5 bases). Per germline, CDR1 SNHLY and CDR2 FYNNEI. The CDR3 runs 12 residues. V was pared by 8 bases and J by 9 bases, with 11 bases between. CDR3 in amino acids: CASAGWGSPLHF. DNA for the CDR3: TGTGCCAGCGCAGGGTGGGGTTCACCCCTCCACTTT.

This sequence joins TRBV5-1 and TRBJ1-1; D uncertain. From germline, CDR1 is SGHRS and CDR2 YFSETQ. The CDR3 is 16 residues long. The germline V and J ends were trimmed by 1 base and 5 bases, with 18 bases remaining between them. For the CDR3, the DNA is TGCGCCAGCAGCTTGAAGGATTGGCGGCTCCGGACTGAAGCTTTCTTT. Its protein is CASSLKDWRLRTEAFF.

V usage is TRBV7-9 and J usage is TRBJ2-4; 13 bases match TRBD2. Germline CDR1 is SEHNR and CDR2 is FQNEAQ (reference sequence). J lost 9 bases, V lost 5 bases, and 19 bases had no gene match. The CDR3 spans 19 residues. As DNA, the CDR3 is TGTGCCAGCAGCCCCCGGGGACTAGCGGGGAACCCCGCCCAAGGCATTCAGTACTTC. This gives the protein CASSPRGLAGNPAQGIQYF.

Only one count was recorded for this clone. V usage is TRBV21-1 and J usage is TRBJ1-1. TRBV21-1 is annotated as a pseudogene. This CDR3 is built from 15 residues. The CDR3 nucleotides read TGTGCCAGCACCCAACGGGGGCCGGCGGGCGCTGAAGCTTTCTTT. This gives the protein CASTQRGPAGAEAFF.

The chain recombines TRBV2 with TRBJ2-7; perhaps TRBD2 as D (6 bases). The germline CDR1 and CDR2 sequences are SNHLY and FYNNEI. This CDR3 has 13 amino acids. Trimming cost V 11 bases and J 4 bases, with 18 bases left between them. CDR3 sequence (DNA): TGTGCCTCAGCGTTTGGCGGGGTATACGAGCAGTACTTC. Amino acids: CASAFGGVYEQYF. The full variable domain, rest sourced from reference TRBV2 and TRBJ2-7, is EPEVTQTPSHQVTQMGQEVILRCVPISNHLYFYWYRQILGQKVEFLVSFYNNEISEKSEIFDDQFSVERPDGSNFTLKIRSTKLEDSAMYFCASAFGGVYEQYFGPGTRLTVT.

V and J are TRBV4-3 and TRBJ1-2; no clear D gene. From germline, CDR1 is LGHNA and CDR2 YSLEER. V lost 1 base and J 3 bases, leaving 6 bases between the germline ends. This CDR3 has 13 residues. CDR3 bases: TGCGCCAGCAGCCAAGCGGAGGACTATGGCTACACCTTC. Translated, it gives CASSQAEDYGYTF.

The V call is TRBV18, the J call TRBJ1-3; no firm D call. With 4 bases removed from V and 0 bases from J, the gap between germline ends came to 13 bases. Germline V CDR1 and CDR2: KGHSH, LQKENI. The CDR3 length is 16 residues. CDR3 nucleotides: TGTGCCAGCTCACTAAACGTCTTATTCTCTGGAAACACCATATATTTT. It codes for CASSLNVLFSGNTIYF.

This chain connects TRBV21-1 to TRBJ1-3. TRBV21-1 is flagged as a pseudogene. The CDR3 is 15 amino acids. CDR3 in DNA: TGTGCCAGGCGAGGAGGGTACCCTACGGGAAACACCATATATTTT. Amino acids: CARRGGYPTGNTIYF.

The chain links TRBV9 to TRBJ1-3, with D uncertain. V shed 0 bases and J shed 2 bases, with 6 bases lying between them. The CDR3 runs 14 residues. CDR1 is SGDLS, CDR2 YYNGEE, per germline. The CDR3 DNA reads TGTGCCAGCAGCGTAGAACTAACTGGAAACACCATATATTTT. The encoded protein is CASSVELTGNTIYF.

The chain employs TRBV4-3 and TRBJ1-1; D call uncertain. The CDR3 runs to 14 residues. The V and J ends lost 1 base and 5 bases respectively, with 11 bases between them. The V gene's germline CDR1 is LGHNA and CDR2 YSLEER. CDR3 region: CASSQGWRETEAFF. The CDR3, as DNA: TGCGCCAGCAGCCAAGGCTGGCGGGAAACTGAAGCTTTCTTT.

The chain links TRBV5-6 to TRBJ2-1, with 8 nucleotides matching TRBD1. There are 14 residues in the CDR3. V shed 7 bases and J 2 bases; nucleotides not matched to a gene: 5. Per germline, CDR1 SGHDT and CDR2 YYEEEE. The CDR3 loop is CASSGQEAYNEQFF. CDR3 in DNA: TGTGCCAGCTCGGGACAGGAAGCCTACAATGAGCAGTTCTTC.

CDR3 residues: CAKRLAGGTDTQYF. CDR3 sequence (DNA): TGCGCCAAGAGACTAGCGGGGGGAACAGATACGCAGTATTTT. The chain joins TRBV10-1 to TRBJ2-3; 13 bases are a match to TRBD2. Germline V gene data show CDR1 as WNHNN and CDR2 as SYGVQD (reference sequence). The CDR3 runs to 14 residues. Losses at the gene ends were 10 bases for V and 3 bases for J; bases not matched to a gene: 4.

The chain is built from TRBV27 and TRBJ1-2; D may be TRBD1 (6 bases). With 5 bases removed from V and 7 bases from J, the gap between germline ends came to 14 bases. Germline V lookup: CDR1 MNHEY, CDR2 SMNVEV (reference sequence). The CDR3 extends over 13 amino acids. This CDR3 is CASSPQGWGGYTF. CDR3 nucleotide sequence: TGTGCCAGCAGTCCACAGGGTTGGGGTGGCTACACCTTC.

The rearrangement uses TRBV9 and TRBJ1-1, with 7 bases that match TRBD1. Unmatched junction bases numbered 7, after V lost 4 bases and J lost 1 base. This CDR3 spans 15 amino acids. The germline CDR1 and CDR2 sequences are SGDLS and YYNGEE. The CDR3 sequence: CASSRQGSRNTEAFF. The CDR3 nucleotides read TGTGCCAGCAGCCGACAGGGATCGAGGAACACTGAAGCTTTCTTT.

The CDR3 spells CSASVSGPATDTQYF. In DNA, the CDR3 is TGCAGTGCTAGTGTCTCTGGACCCGCCACAGATACGCAGTATTTT. The rearrangement uses TRBV20-1 and TRBJ2-3; no definite D call. V gave up 3 bases and J gave up 2 bases, with 15 bases separating them. Germline CDR1 DFQATT, CDR2 SNEGSKA (reference sequence). The CDR3 extends over 15 amino acids.

Notes on this clone: The sample holds other DNA sequences that translate to the same CDR3. The gene calls are TRBV18 and TRBJ1-3, with D hard to call. Germline V gene data show CDR1 as KGHSH and CDR2 as LQKENI. Trimming removed 0 bases from V and 1 base from J, with 7 bases in between. This CDR3 has 15 amino acids. CDR3 residues: CASSPPANSGNTIYF. The CDR3, as DNA: TGTGCCAGCTCACCACCCGCTAATTCTGGAAACACCATATATTTT.

The rearrangement links TRBV2 to TRBJ1-2; D is possibly TRBD1 (6 bases). The germline V and J ends were trimmed by 6 bases and 6 bases, with 14 bases remaining between them. Per the germline V gene, CDR1 is SNHLY and CDR2 is FYNNEI. This CDR3 is built from 13 residues. CDR3 loop: CASRLTGFDGYTF. CDR3 DNA sequence: TGTGCCAGCAGGCTCACAGGGTTTGATGGCTACACCTTC. The whole variable domain, filled in from reference TRBV2 and TRBJ1-2, reads EPEVTQTPSHQVTQMGQEVILRCVPISNHLYFYWYRQILGQKVEFLVSFYNNEISEKSEIFDDQFSVERPDGSNFTLKIRSTKLEDSAMYFCASRLTGFDGYTFGSGTRLTVV.

The genes are TRBV7-8 and TRBJ1-1; D is ambiguous. The germline V gene encodes CDR1 SGHVS and CDR2 FQNEAQ. V lost 3 bases and J 2 bases, leaving 22 bases between the germline ends. The CDR3 is made up of 18 amino acids. The CDR3 spells CASSFLSLRTAKNTEAFF. As DNA, the CDR3 is TGTGCCAGCAGCTTCCTAAGCCTCAGGACGGCCAAAAACACTGAAGCTTTCTTT.

V and J are TRBV7-2 and TRBJ1-4, with a possible D match to TRBD1 (5 bases). Trimming removed 0 bases from V and 4 bases from J, with 9 bases in between. From germline, CDR1 is SGHTA and CDR2 FQGNSA. The CDR3 has 15 residues. As DNA, the CDR3 is TGTGCCAGCAGCTTAGCGGGGCTAAGTAATGAAAAACTGTTTTTT. It encodes CASSLAGLSNEKLFF.

The rearrangement links TRBV5-1 to TRBJ2-7; 8 bases align to TRBD1. CDR3 length equals 14 residues. Trimming cost V 4 bases and J 2 bases; bases outside gene matches: 5. Germline CDR1 is SGHRS and CDR2 is YFSETQ. The CDR3 nucleotides are TGCGCCAGCAGCGACGGACAGGGCACCTACGAGCAGTACTTC. Protein sequence: CASSDGQGTYEQYF.

This chain links TRBV30 with TRBJ1-6; D is uncertain. The germline V and J ends were trimmed by 1 base and 3 bases, with 7 bases remaining between them. Germline assignment: CDR1 GTSNPN and CDR2 SVGIG (reference sequence). CDR3 length equals 14 residues. CDR3 sequence (DNA): TGTGCCTGGAGTGAAGGTCTCTATAATTCACCCCTCCACTTT. It encodes CAWSEGLYNSPLHF.

V gene TRBV14 combines with J gene TRBJ2-7; 9 bases are a match to TRBD2. V shed 4 bases, J shed 4 bases, and the junction held 8 bases outside the gene matches. The CDR3 extends over 15 amino acids. Germline assignment: CDR1 SGHDN and CDR2 FVKESK. CDR3 amino acids: CASSPTGGRAYEQYF. CDR3 sequence (DNA): TGTGCCAGCAGCCCGACCGGCGGGAGGGCGTACGAGCAGTACTTC.

The rearrangement links TRBV7-9 to TRBJ2-6; 10 nucleotides line up with TRBD1. This CDR3 has 16 amino acids. Looked up from germline, CDR1 is SEHNR and CDR2 is FQNEAQ (reference sequence). The V gene end was trimmed by 5 bases and the J gene end by 2 bases; junction bases not matched to a gene: 3. CDR3 region: CASSPGTGAGANVLTF. In nucleotides, the CDR3 is TGTGCCAGCAGCCCCGGGACAGGGGCTGGGGCCAACGTCCTGACTTTC.

V usage is TRBV27 and J usage is TRBJ2-7; D is perhaps TRBD1 or TRBD2 (5 bases each). This CDR3 comprises 14 residues. In germline, CDR1 is MNHEY, CDR2 SMNVEV (reference sequence). Trimming pared 5 bases from V and 5 bases from J, leaving 16 bases between. For the CDR3, the DNA is TGTGCCAGCAGTCCCAATCCCCGGGGCCACGAGCAGTACTTC. Translation: CASSPNPRGHEQYF.

The V call is TRBV2, the J call TRBJ2-5; the D is unclear. CDR1 and CDR2 (germline): SNHLY, FYNNEI. Between the trimmed V and J ends, which lost 4 bases and 3 bases, there was a span of 6 bases. This CDR3 has 12 amino acids. Here the CDR3 reads CASSVREETQYF. The CDR3 DNA is TGTGCCAGCAGTGTTAGAGAAGAGACCCAGTACTTC.

The V and J genes are TRBV10-3 and TRBJ2-1, with no clear D. V was pared by 0 bases and J by 5 bases, with 8 bases between. Germline CDR1 and CDR2: ENHRY and SYGVKD. The CDR3 runs 14 residues. The CDR3 nucleotides read TGTGCCATCAGTGAGTCAATCAGAGACAATGAGCAGTTCTTC. Amino acid sequence: CAISESIRDNEQFF.

The rearrangement joins TRBV29-1 to TRBJ1-2; TRBD1 agrees at 10 bases. Germline CDR1 reads SQVTM; CDR2 reads ANQGSEA. CDR3 length: 12 amino acids. J lost 8 bases, V lost 6 bases, and 6 bases had no gene match. Here the CDR3 DNA reads TGCAGCGTCGGGACAGGGGTATTAGGCTACACCTTC. Amino acids: CSVGTGVLGYTF.

The rearrangement joins TRBV4-1 to TRBJ2-7; 12 bases fit TRBD2. The CDR3 length is 16 residues. Losses at the gene ends were 1 base for V and 4 bases for J; bases not matched to a gene: 5. Germline CDR1 MGHRA, CDR2 YSYEKL. The CDR3 loop is CASSQARLAGEYEQYF. CDR3 nucleotides: TGCGCCAGCAGCCAAGCCCGACTAGCGGGGGAGTACGAGCAGTACTTC.

V is TRBV11-2 and J is TRBJ2-1; 9 nucleotides align to TRBD2. The CDR3 is 15 residues long. CDR1 and CDR2 from the germline V gene are SGHAT and FQNNGV. V shed 4 bases, J shed 6 bases, and the junction held 7 bases outside the gene matches. Here the CDR3 DNA reads TGTGCCAGCAGCTCTATAAGCGGGAGGCGCAATGAGCAGTTCTTC. This translates into CASSSISGRRNEQFF.

The chain joins TRBV19 to TRBJ1-2; maybe TRBD1 (5 bases). V lost 6 bases and J lost 0, with 11 bases in between. CDR1 and CDR2 from the germline V gene are LNHDA and SQIVND (reference sequence). This CDR3 is built from 14 residues. For the CDR3, the DNA is TGTGCCAGTAGGGGGGTAGGGACTAACTATGGCTACACCTTC. Amino acids: CASRGVGTNYGYTF.